These T cell receptor beta chains were read from a single sample in a study of blood T cell repertoires in COVID-19. Repertoires were generated with immunoSEQ multiplex PCR, while TCRdb's copy carries only in-frame clones and drops some. This table holds approximately 210,000 clones, around 94% found once. What was sequenced was peripheral blood. The receptors were gathered from a man aged 25 to 40 with COVID-19, enrolled during active disease. CDR3s include the opening cysteine and the closing phenylalanine or tryptophan. The D gene is left open where the match is weak. Clone sizes are given selectively: once, few, many, or a class where the clone is expanded.

-	TRBJ1-3	16	-	TRBV7-9	CASSLRGARAGNTIYF	TGTGCCAGCAGCTTACGCGGGGCCAGGGCTGGAAACACCATATATTTT
-	TRBJ1-4	15	-	TRBV20-1	CSASVVGGIAEKLFF	TGCAGTGCTAGTGTGGTAGGAGGGATCGCCGAAAAACTGTTTTTT
-	TRBJ2-5	14	-	TRBV5-1	CASSLGQGIQTQYF	TGCGCCAGCAGCTTGGGGCAGGGGATACAGACCCAGTACTTC
-	TRBJ2-3	20	TRBD2	TRBV7-6	CASSLDGSSGGPISTDTQYF	TGTGCCAGCAGCTTAGATGGGTCTAGCGGGGGGCCGATTAGCACAGATACGCAGTATTTT
-	TRBJ1-5	13	TRBD1	TRBV12-3/TRBV12-4	CASSIDRGRPQHF	TGTGCCAGCAGTATCGACAGGGGCAGGCCCCAGCATTTT
-	TRBJ2-3	15	-	TRBV6-4	CASSDPPAGVDTQYF	TGTGCCAGCAGTGACCCCCCAGCAGGGGTAGATACGCAGTATTTT
-	TRBJ2-5	16	-	TRBV5-1	CASSLVVGGAQETQYF	TGCGCCAGCAGCTTGGTGGTTGGCGGGGCCCAAGAGACCCAGTACTTC
once	TRBJ1-6	16	-	TRBV7-9	CASSLRGSSYNSPLHF	TGTGCCAGCAGCTTACGAGGGAGCTCCTATAATTCACCCCTCCACTTT
-	TRBJ1-5	15	-	TRBV5-6	CASSLAQGDIQPQHF	TGTGCCAGCAGCTTGGCCCAGGGTGATATTCAGCCCCAGCATTTT
once	TRBJ2-7	13	-	TRBV5-4	CASSNPPGYEQYF	TGTGCCAGCAGCAACCCACCGGGGTACGAGCAGTACTTC
-	TRBJ2-2	14	TRBD1	TRBV11-3	CASSSGQGFGELFF	TGTGCCAGCAGCTCTGGACAGGGGTTCGGGGAGCTGTTTTTT
-	TRBJ2-5	18	TRBD1	TRBV9	CASSPARGRLPHQETQYF	TGTGCCAGCAGCCCAGCAAGGGGGCGACTTCCACACCAAGAGACCCAGTACTTC
-	TRBJ1-2	12	-	TRBV3-1/TRBV3-2	CASSQGAGGYTF	TGTGCCAGCAGCCAGGGGGCGGGCGGCTACACCTTC
once	TRBJ2-2	16	TRBD1	TRBV27	CASTRSRDRATGELFF	TGTGCCAGCACCCGTAGCCGGGACAGGGCCACCGGGGAGCTGTTTTTT
-	TRBJ1-1	15	-	TRBV5-4	CASSPWGREIRGAFF	TGTGCCAGCAGCCCGTGGGGCAGGGAAATTCGTGGGGCTTTCTTT
-	TRBJ1-2	13	-	TRBV2	CASSVVWTDGYTF	TGTGCCAGCAGTGTGGTTTGGACAGATGGCTACACCTTC
-	TRBJ2-7	13	TRBD1	TRBV29-1	CSVRDRLQNEQYF	TGCAGCGTCAGGGACAGGCTTCAGAACGAGCAGTACTTC
-	TRBJ2-5	13	-	TRBV13	CASSLAGVRTQYF	TGTGCCAGCAGCTTAGCGGGGGTGAGGACCCAGTACTTC
-	TRBJ2-7	18	-	TRBV5-1	CASSLGAGARAQPYEQYF	TGCGCCAGCAGCTTGGGGGCGGGGGCCCGCGCCCAACCCTACGAGCAGTACTTC
-	TRBJ1-1	13	TRBD1	TRBV5-1	CASSLGQVPEAFF	TGCGCCAGCAGCTTAGGACAGGTCCCTGAAGCTTTCTTT
once	TRBJ1-1	16	TRBD1	TRBV3-1/TRBV3-2	CACADLETGGLTEAFF	TGTGCCTGCGCCGACCTTGAAACAGGGGGACTTACTGAAGCTTTCTTT
-	TRBJ2-5	13	-	TRBV7-9	CASSLEQGETQYF	TGTGCCAGCAGCTTAGAGCAGGGAGAGACCCAGTACTTC
-	TRBJ1-3	14	-	TRBV30	CAWRGGSSGNTIYF	TGTGCCTGGCGGGGGGGATCCTCTGGAAACACCATATATTTT
-	TRBJ2-3	16	TRBD2	TRBV2	CASSPGTSRVTDTQYF	TGTGCCAGCAGTCCCGGGACTAGCCGCGTCACAGATACGCAGTATTTT
-	TRBJ2-7	14	TRBD1	TRBV18	CASSSTGGSYEQYF	TGTGCCAGCTCATCCACAGGGGGATCCTACGAGCAGTACTTC
-	TRBJ2-3	15	TRBD2	TRBV4-1	CASSQENQAGETQYF	TGCGCCAGCAGCCAAGAGAATCAAGCGGGGGAAACGCAGTATTTT
-	TRBJ2-3	14	TRBD1	TRBV6-5	CASSTSGGTDTQYF	TGTGCCAGCAGTACTTCAGGGGGAACGGATACGCAGTATTTT
-	TRBJ1-2	15	TRBD1	TRBV2	CASREDRGRWYGYTF	TGTGCCAGCAGGGAGGACAGGGGGCGTTGGTATGGCTACACCTTC
-	TRBJ1-4	15	-	TRBV18	CASSPPGQNYEKLFF	TGTGCCAGCTCACCACCTGGACAGAACTATGAAAAACTGTTTTTT
-	TRBJ1-1	14	-	TRBV5-4	CASSTKQKNTEAFF	TGTGCCAGCAGCACTAAGCAGAAAAACACTGAAGCTTTCTTT
-	TRBJ1-5	15	-	TRBV16	CASSPGRDSWQPQHF	TGTGCCAGCAGCCCAGGCAGGGATAGTTGGCAGCCCCAGCATTTT
-	TRBJ2-2	14	-	TRBV6-1	CASSDQGLTGELFF	TGTGCCAGCAGTGACCAGGGACTCACCGGGGAGCTGTTTTTT
-	TRBJ1-2	15	-	TRBV15	CATSRDSTTNYGYTF	TGTGCCACCAGCAGAGATTCGACAACTAACTATGGCTACACCTTC
-	TRBJ1-1	16	-	TRBV9	CASSVGGDGRNTEAFF	TGTGCCAGCAGCGTGGGGGGTGACGGGAGGAACACTGAAGCTTTCTTT
-	TRBJ1-2	13	-	TRBV5-6	CASSLGEPYGYTF	TGTGCCAGCAGCTTGGGGGAGCCCTATGGCTACACCTTC
-	TRBJ1-5	15	-	TRBV3-1/TRBV3-2	CASSRGTASNQPQHF	TGTGCCAGCAGCCGCGGGACCGCGAGCAATCAGCCCCAGCATTTT
-	TRBJ1-1	16	-	TRBV5-4	CASKQGGGRAHTEAFF	TGTGCCAGCAAGCAAGGGGGTGGGCGCGCGCACACTGAAGCTTTCTTT
-	TRBJ2-5	16	TRBD2	TRBV3-1/TRBV3-2	CASSQGSTSGGETQYF	TGTGCCAGCAGCCAAGGTTCAACTAGCGGGGGGGAGACCCAGTACTTC
-	TRBJ1-6	13	-	TRBV7-9	CASRGEGTSPLHF	TGTGCCAGCAGGGGGGAGGGGACTTCACCCCTCCACTTT
once	TRBJ1-2	15	-	TRBV15	CATTETGRPGYGYTF	TGTGCCACCACAGAAACAGGGCGGCCTGGATATGGCTACACCTTC
-	TRBJ2-7	14	-	TRBV6-1	CASSESLAGPREYF	TGTGCCAGCAGTGAATCCCTGGCAGGGCCACGGGAGTACTTC
-	TRBJ2-3	16	TRBD2	TRBV5-1	CASSTLGGGRTDTQYF	TGCGCCAGCAGCACCCTTGGGGGGGGACGCACAGATACGCAGTATTTT
-	TRBJ2-7	12	-	TRBV6-1	CASREVSLEQYF	TGTGCCAGCAGGGAAGTATCCCTCGAGCAGTACTTC
-	TRBJ2-5	15	TRBD2	TRBV7-9	CASSLSAGGHETQYF	TGTGCCAGCAGCCTATCAGCGGGGGGGCACGAGACCCAGTACTTC
-	TRBJ2-3	17	TRBD2	TRBV11-3	CASSLVWTSGVTDTQYF	TGTGCCAGCAGCTTAGTTTGGACTAGCGGGGTCACAGATACGCAGTATTTT
few	TRBJ1-2	13	-	TRBV30	CAWSVQISYGYTF	TGTGCCTGGAGCGTCCAGATATCCTATGGCTACACCTTC
-	TRBJ1-1	13	TRBD1	TRBV5-1	CASSLGQATEAFF	TGCGCCAGCAGCCTGGGACAGGCGACTGAAGCTTTCTTT
-	TRBJ1-6	17	-	TRBV18	CASSAQGFSSYNSPLHF	TGTGCCAGCTCGGCCCAGGGTTTTAGCTCCTATAATTCACCCCTCCACTTT
-	TRBJ1-6	16	-	TRBV18	CASSPTKSSYNSPLHF	TGTGCCAGCTCACCGACAAAGAGCTCCTATAATTCACCCCTCCACTTT
-	TRBJ1-2	15	-	TRBV7-9	CASSLAETGDYGYTF	TGTGCCAGCAGCTTAGCCGAGACCGGGGACTATGGCTACACCTTC